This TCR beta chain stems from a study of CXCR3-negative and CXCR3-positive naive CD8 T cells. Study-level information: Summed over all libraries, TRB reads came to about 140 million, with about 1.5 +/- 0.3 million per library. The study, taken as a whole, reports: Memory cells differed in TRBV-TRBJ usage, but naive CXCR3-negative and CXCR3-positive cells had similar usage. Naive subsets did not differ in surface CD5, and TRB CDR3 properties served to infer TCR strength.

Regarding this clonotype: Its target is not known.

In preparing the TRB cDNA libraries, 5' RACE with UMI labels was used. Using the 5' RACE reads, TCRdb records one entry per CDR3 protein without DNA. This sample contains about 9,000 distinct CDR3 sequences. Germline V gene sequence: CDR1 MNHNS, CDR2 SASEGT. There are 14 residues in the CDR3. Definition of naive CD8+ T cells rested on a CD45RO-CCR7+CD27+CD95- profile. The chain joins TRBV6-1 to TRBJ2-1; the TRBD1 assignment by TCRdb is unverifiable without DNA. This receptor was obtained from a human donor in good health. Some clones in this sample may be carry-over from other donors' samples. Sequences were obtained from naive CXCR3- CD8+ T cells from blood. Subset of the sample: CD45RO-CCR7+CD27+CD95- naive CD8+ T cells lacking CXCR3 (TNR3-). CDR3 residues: CASSAAQGGDEQFF.